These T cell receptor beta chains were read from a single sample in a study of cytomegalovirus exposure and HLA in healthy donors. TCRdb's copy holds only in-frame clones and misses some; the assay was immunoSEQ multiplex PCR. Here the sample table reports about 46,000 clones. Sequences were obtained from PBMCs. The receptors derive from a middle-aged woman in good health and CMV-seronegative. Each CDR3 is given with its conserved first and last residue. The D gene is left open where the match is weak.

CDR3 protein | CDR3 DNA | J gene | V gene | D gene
CASSSPWTGDSEQYF | TGTGCCAGCAGTTCTCCTTGGACAGGGGATAGTGAGCAGTACTTC | TRBJ2-7 | TRBV28 | TRBD1
CASREGDYSYEQYF | TGCGCCAGCCGGGAGGGGGACTACTCCTACGAGCAGTACTTC | TRBJ2-7 | TRBV5-1 | TRBD2
CASSLGGRDGYTF | TGCGCCAGCAGCTTGGGGGGCAGGGATGGCTACACCTTC | TRBJ1-2 | TRBV5-1 | NA
CASSLEGGSGLQFF | TGTGCCAGCAGCTTAGAGGGAGGGTCGGGACTTCAGTTCTTC | TRBJ2-1 | TRBV7-9 | TRBD2
CASSRDRGSGNTIYF | TGTGCCAGCAGCCGAGACAGGGGCTCTGGAAACACCATATATTTT | TRBJ1-3 | TRBV6-5 | TRBD1
CASSQGSAGGSETQYF | TGCGCCAGCAGCCAAGGTTCAGCGGGAGGTTCCGAGACCCAGTACTTC | TRBJ2-5 | TRBV4-3 | TRBD2
CASSQDRVVIETKQFF | TGCGCCAGCAGCCAAGATCGCGTAGTAATAGAGACTAAGCAGTTCTTC | TRBJ2-1 | TRBV4-1 | NA
CASSFWQRDQPQHF | TGTGCCAGCAGTTTCTGGCAGAGGGATCAGCCCCAGCATTTT | TRBJ1-5 | TRBV28 | NA
CASSFPRQGGYNEQFF | TGTGCCAGCAGTTTCCCACGACAGGGGGGGTACAATGAGCAGTTCTTC | TRBJ2-1 | TRBV28 | TRBD1
CASSSWRTTNEKLFF | TGTGCCAGCAGCTCGTGGAGGACAACTAATGAAAAACTGTTTTTT | TRBJ1-4 | TRBV5-6 | NA
CASSPWDREGHEQYF | TGTGCCAGCAGTCCGTGGGACAGGGAGGGTCACGAGCAGTACTTC | TRBJ2-7 | TRBV28 | TRBD1
CASSLSDPRVTEAFF | TGCGCCAGCAGCTTGTCCGACCCCAGGGTGACTGAAGCTTTCTTT | TRBJ1-1 | TRBV5-1 | NA
CASSVGTENYGYTF | TGTGCCAGCAGCGTAGGCACGGAGAACTATGGCTACACCTTC | TRBJ1-2 | TRBV9 | NA
CASSRDMEETQYF | TGTGCCAGCAGCCGGGACATGGAGGAGACCCAGTACTTC | TRBJ2-5 | TRBV6-5 | NA
CASSELRGTSGNYEQYF | TGTGCCAGCAGTGAATTAAGGGGGACTAGCGGGAACTACGAGCAGTACTTC | TRBJ2-7 | TRBV25-1 | TRBD2
CASSVVGGSAMETQYF | TGTGCCAGCAGCGTAGTCGGAGGTTCGGCGATGGAGACCCAGTACTTC | TRBJ2-5 | TRBV9 | NA
CASSPKGQAFYEQYF | TGTGCCAGCAGCCCCAAGGGACAGGCTTTCTACGAGCAGTACTTC | TRBJ2-7 | TRBV6-5 | TRBD1
CASSSGQYYEQYF | TGTGCCAGCAGTTCGGGACAGTACTACGAGCAGTACTTC | TRBJ2-7 | TRBV28 | TRBD1
CASSLAGASNTGELFF | TGCGCCAGCAGCTTGGCAGGGGCAAGCAACACCGGGGAGCTGTTTTTT | TRBJ2-2 | TRBV5-1 | NA
CASSVAQLAGANTGELFF | TGTGCCAGCAGCGTAGCGCAACTAGCGGGAGCGAACACCGGGGAGCTGTTTTTT | TRBJ2-2 | TRBV9 | TRBD2
CASRPGDSAHTQYF | TGCGCCAGCAGACCCGGGGATAGCGCCCATACGCAGTATTTT | TRBJ2-3 | TRBV5-1 | NA
CASSLDQIPTSVQYF | TGTGCCAGCAGCTTGGACCAGATACCTACGAGCGTGCAGTACTTC | TRBJ2-7 | TRBV5-4 | NA
CASSPPGQGRDGYTF | TGTGCCAGCAGTCCTCCGGGACAGGGACGTGATGGCTACACCTTC | TRBJ1-2 | TRBV27 | TRBD1
CASSESGAYRRGYTF | TGTGCCAGCAGTGAATCAGGTGCCTACCGACGTGGCTACACCTTC | TRBJ1-2 | TRBV25-1 | NA
CASSLRTGENSPLHF | TGTGCCAGCAGTTTGCGGACAGGAGAAAATTCACCCCTCCACTTT | TRBJ1-6 | TRBV28 | TRBD1
CASKETSGRYEQFF | TGTGCCAGTAAAGAGACTAGCGGGAGATACGAGCAGTTCTTC | TRBJ2-1 | TRBV19 | TRBD2
CASSYGGGAGYTF | TGTGCCAGCAGTTACGGGGGGGGCGCTGGCTACACCTTC | TRBJ1-2 | TRBV6-5 | NA
CASSQDTGSNQPQHF | TGCGCCAGCAGCCAAGATACAGGGAGCAATCAGCCCCAGCATTTT | TRBJ1-5 | TRBV4-1 | NA
CASRDASGSDTQYF | TGCGCCAGCAGAGACGCTAGCGGGAGCGATACGCAGTATTTT | TRBJ2-3 | TRBV5-1 | TRBD2
CASSQSRGVYNEQFF | TGTGCCAGCAGCCAGTCTAGAGGAGTATACAATGAGCAGTTCTTC | TRBJ2-1 | TRBV6-5 | NA
CASSLGHTGDVGGYTF | TGTGCCAGCAGCTTAGGGCACACAGGGGACGTAGGTGGCTACACCTTC | TRBJ1-2 | TRBV7-2 | TRBD1
CASSQDRTGEETQYF | TGCGCCAGCAGCCAAGATCGGACAGGGGAAGAGACCCAGTACTTC | TRBJ2-5 | TRBV4-1 | TRBD1
CASSSDRIFYGYTF | TGTGCCAGCTCATCCGACAGGATTTTCTATGGCTACACCTTC | TRBJ1-2 | TRBV18 | NA
CASSQDLLAGPRGTQYF | TGCGCCAGCAGCCAAGACTTACTAGCGGGACCCCGAGGTACGCAGTATTTT | TRBJ2-3 | TRBV4-3 | TRBD2
CASSYLGQLPYEQYF | TGTGCCAGCAGTTACTTGGGACAGCTTCCTTACGAGCAGTACTTC | TRBJ2-7 | TRBV6-5 | TRBD1
CASSPGRGPNTEAFF | TGTGCCAGCAGCCCCGGGCGGGGTCCTAACACTGAAGCTTTCTTT | TRBJ1-1 | TRBV11-2 | NA